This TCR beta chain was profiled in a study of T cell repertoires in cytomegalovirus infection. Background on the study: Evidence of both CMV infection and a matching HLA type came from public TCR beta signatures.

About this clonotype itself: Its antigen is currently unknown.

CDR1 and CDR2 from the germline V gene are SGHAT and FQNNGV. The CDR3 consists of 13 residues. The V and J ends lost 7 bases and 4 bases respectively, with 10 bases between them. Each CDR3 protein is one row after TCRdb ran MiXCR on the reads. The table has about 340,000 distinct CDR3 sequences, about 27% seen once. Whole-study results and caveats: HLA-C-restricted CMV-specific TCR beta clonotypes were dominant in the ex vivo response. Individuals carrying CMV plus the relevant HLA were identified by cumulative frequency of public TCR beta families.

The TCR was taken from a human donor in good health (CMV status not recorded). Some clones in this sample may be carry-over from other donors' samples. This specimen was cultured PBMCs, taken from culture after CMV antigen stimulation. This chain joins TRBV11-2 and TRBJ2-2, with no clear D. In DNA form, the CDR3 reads TGTGCCAGCACCTGGTTATCCACCGGGGAGCTGTTTTTT. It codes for CASTWLSTGELFF.